This T cell receptor beta chain was observed in a study of identifying expanded T cells in peripheral blood. As for this clone: Its antigen is undetermined.

TCRdb's table, derived via immunoSEQ multiplex PCR, lists solely in-frame clones and lacks some. Among under 150,000 clones listed, approximately 86% were seen once. During the collection period, no donor immune events like infections were recorded. Overall study findings and caveats: Around 1.2 clones differed between technical replicates, versus about 15 and 19 over time. Clone count variance between roughly 2-week samples rose with total template count.

The trim removed 5 bases at V and 5 bases at J, leaving 5 bases unmatched. The CDR3 runs 14 residues. Germline CDR1 is WNHNN and CDR2 is SYGVQD (reference sequence). The TCR originated in a person between 18 and 70 years old in good health. Sequenced: blood. The chain has TRBV10-1 and TRBJ2-2, with 7 bases matching TRBD1. CDR3 nucleotide sequence: TGCGCCAGCAGTATACAGGGGCGGACCGGGGAGCTGTTTTTT. It codes for CASSIQGRTGELFF.